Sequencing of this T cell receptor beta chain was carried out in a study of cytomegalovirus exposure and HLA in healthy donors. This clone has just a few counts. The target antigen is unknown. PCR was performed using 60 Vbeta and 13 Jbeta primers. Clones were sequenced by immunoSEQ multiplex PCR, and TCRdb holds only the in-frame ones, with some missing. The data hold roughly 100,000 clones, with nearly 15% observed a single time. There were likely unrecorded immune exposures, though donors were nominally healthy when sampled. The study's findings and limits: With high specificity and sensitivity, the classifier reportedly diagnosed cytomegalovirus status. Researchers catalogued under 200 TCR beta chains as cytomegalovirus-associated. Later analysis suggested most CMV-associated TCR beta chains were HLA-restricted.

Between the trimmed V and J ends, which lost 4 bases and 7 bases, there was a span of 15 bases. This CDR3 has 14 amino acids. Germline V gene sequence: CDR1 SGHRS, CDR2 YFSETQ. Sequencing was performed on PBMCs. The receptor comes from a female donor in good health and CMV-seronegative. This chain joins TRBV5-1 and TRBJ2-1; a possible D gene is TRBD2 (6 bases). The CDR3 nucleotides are TGCGCCAGCAGCATCGGGACTGAGGGAAATGAGCAGTTCTTC. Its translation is CASSIGTEGNEQFF.